Listed below are T cell receptor beta chains from one sample, sequenced in a study of T cell responses to AZD1222 COVID-19 vaccine. Generated by immunoSEQ multiplex PCR, the TCRdb table keeps only in-frame clones and is missing some. The table shows about 160,000 clones, with approximately 90% occurring only once. The material sequenced was peripheral blood, taken on day 0 of AZD1222 vaccination. These receptors all come from an adult in good health. The CDR3 runs from the conserved cysteine through the conserved F or W. A D gene is named only where the DNA matches it firmly.

TRBV7-9,-,12,CASSFVEETQYF
TRBV4-2,TRBD2,15,CASSALAGDADTQYF
TRBV7-3,TRBD2,18,CASSLTSAGGPAQETQYF
TRBV6-5,TRBD1,15,CASRRDRATNEKLFF
TRBV24-1,TRBD1,16,CATSDLGTGRDNEQFF
TRBV7-9,-,14,CASTFGGSTDTQYF
TRBV4-1,-,16,CASSPWAGNSNQPQHF
TRBV4-2,TRBD2,15,CASSHQAGVNNEQFF
TRBV27,-,12,CASSPGTDTQYF
TRBV9,TRBD2,11,CASSRGDEQFF
TRBV27,-,15,CASSLTSLQAGTQYF
TRBV7-3,-,13,CASTPGRGTEAFF
TRBV4-2,TRBD2,14,CASSPSGRYYEQYF
TRBV18,TRBD2,13,CASSVAGVNEQYF
TRBV5-5,-,15,CASSLGSKNTGELFF
TRBV7-9,-,11,CASSIIYEQYF
TRBV7-3,-,12,CASSVGVDTQYF
TRBV5-1,-,14,CASSFQGLETEAFF
TRBV29-1,-,12,CSVGGAPYEQYF
TRBV19,TRBD2,17,CASRSHPGLAFLGELFF
TRBV4-1,TRBD2,16,CASSHTGLAVSEEQFF
TRBV3-1/TRBV3-2,TRBD1,16,CASSQKRRGRTGELFF
TRBV20-1,-,12,CSASQPNQPQHF
TRBV19,-,14,CASSEDGANYGYTF
TRBV7-6,TRBD1,15,CASSLLGGGNTEAFF
TRBV3-1/TRBV3-2,TRBD1,15,CASSPRGQGASPLHF
TRBV6-5,-,15,CASTAGGMSTDTQYF
TRBV6-1,-,13,CASSERGGWGYTF
TRBV10-2,-,15,CASSEPGDPHTEAFF
TRBV9,-,16,CASSVGRTWNTGELFF
TRBV29-1,TRBD1,16,CSVEPGGTGGHYGYTF
TRBV4-1,TRBD1,15,CASSQFRGRENTIYF
TRBV11-2,TRBD2,16,CASSLVSGGVRGEQFF
TRBV27,TRBD2,15,CASSFSVSGSGELFF
TRBV5-1,-,13,CASSRRPPNEQYF
TRBV7-3,-,13,CASSPQGSDTQYF
TRBV28,TRBD1,15,CASSGTGPSNYGYTF
TRBV4-1,TRBD1,15,CASSLRQGRYNEQFF
TRBV7-2,TRBD1,15,CASSFRGRIGEKLFF
TRBV2,-,15,CASSGVSSVNTEAFF
TRBV11-2,TRBD2,18,CASSQYGGRISPYNEQFF
TRBV13,-,12,CASSLVVGEQFF
TRBV27,-,14,CASSENTPNTEAFF
TRBV12-3/TRBV12-4,-,12,CASSFAEAPLHF